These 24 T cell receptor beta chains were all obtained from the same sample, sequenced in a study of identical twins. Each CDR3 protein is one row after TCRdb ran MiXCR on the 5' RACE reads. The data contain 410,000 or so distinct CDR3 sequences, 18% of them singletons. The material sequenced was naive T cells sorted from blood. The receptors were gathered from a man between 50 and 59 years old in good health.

CDR3 protein: CASSYGTAISPLHF. The CDR3 DNA is TGTGCCAGCAGTTACGGGACCGCAATTTCACCCCTCCACTTT. The chain joins TRBV6-2 or TRBV6-3 to TRBJ1-6; D possibly corresponds to TRBD1 (5 bases). CDR3 length equals 14 residues. Trimming removed 2 bases at V and 9 bases at J, with 11 bases between. CDR1 MNHEY and CDR2 SVGEGT come from the germline V gene.

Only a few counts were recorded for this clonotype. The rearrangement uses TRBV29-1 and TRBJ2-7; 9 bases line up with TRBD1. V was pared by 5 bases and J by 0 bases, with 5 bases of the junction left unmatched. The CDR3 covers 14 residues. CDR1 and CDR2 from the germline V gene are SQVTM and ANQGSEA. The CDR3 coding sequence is TGCAGCGTTTTTGAGGGACAGGGCTCCTACGAGCAGTACTTC. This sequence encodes CSVFEGQGSYEQYF.

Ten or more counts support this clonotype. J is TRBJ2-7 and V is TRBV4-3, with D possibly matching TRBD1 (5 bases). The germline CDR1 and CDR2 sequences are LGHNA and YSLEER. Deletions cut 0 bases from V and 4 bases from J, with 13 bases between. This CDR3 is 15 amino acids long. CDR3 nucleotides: TGCGCCAGCAGCCAAGAAGGAACAGGACCGTACGAGCAGTACTTC. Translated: CASSQEGTGPYEQYF.

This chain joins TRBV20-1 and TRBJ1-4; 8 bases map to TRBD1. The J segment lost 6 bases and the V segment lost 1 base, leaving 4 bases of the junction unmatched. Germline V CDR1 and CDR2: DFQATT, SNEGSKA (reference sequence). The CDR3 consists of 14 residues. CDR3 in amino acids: CSARVSTGDEKLFF. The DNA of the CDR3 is TGCAGTGCTAGAGTCTCGACAGGGGATGAAAAACTGTTTTTT.

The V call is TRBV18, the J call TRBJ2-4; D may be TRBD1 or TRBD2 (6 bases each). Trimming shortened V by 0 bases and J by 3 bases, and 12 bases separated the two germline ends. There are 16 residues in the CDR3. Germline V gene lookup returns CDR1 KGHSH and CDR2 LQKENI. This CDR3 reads CASSPPQGGGKNIQYF. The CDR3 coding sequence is TGTGCCAGCTCACCACCACAGGGAGGAGGCAAAAACATTCAGTACTTC. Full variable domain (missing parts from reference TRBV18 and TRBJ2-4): NAGVMQNPRHLVRRRGQEARLRCSPMKGHSHVYWYRQLPEEGLKFMVYLQKENIIDESGMPKERFSAEFPKEGPSILRIQQVVRGDSAAYFCASSPPQGGGKNIQYFGAGTRLSVL.

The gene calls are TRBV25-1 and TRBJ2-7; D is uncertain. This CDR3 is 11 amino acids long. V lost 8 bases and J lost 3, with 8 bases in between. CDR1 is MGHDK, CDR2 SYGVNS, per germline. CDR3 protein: CASARSYEQYF. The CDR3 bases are TGTGCCAGCGCACGTAGCTACGAGCAGTACTTC.

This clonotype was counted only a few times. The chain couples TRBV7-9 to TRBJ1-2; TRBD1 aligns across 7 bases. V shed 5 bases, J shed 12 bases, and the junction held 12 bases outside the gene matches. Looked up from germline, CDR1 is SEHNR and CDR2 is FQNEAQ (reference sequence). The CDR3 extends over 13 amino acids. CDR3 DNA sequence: TGTGCCAGCAGCCAAGGACAGGCGGTCGTGGACACCTTC. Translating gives CASSQGQAVVDTF.

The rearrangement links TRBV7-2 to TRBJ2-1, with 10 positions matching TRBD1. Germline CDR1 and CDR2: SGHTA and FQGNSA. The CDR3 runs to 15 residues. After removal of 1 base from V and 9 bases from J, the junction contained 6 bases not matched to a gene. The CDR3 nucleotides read TGTGCCAGCAGCTTAGGACAGGGGGCGTTCGTTGAGCAGTTCTTC. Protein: CASSLGQGAFVEQFF.

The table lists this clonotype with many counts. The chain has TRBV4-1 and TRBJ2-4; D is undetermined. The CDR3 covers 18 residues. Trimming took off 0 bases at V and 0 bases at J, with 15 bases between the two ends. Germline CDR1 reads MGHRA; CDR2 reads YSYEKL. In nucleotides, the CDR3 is TGCGCCAGCAGCCAAGATCTGCGTGGTGCCTTAGCCAAAAACATTCAGTACTTC. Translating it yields CASSQDLRGALAKNIQYF.

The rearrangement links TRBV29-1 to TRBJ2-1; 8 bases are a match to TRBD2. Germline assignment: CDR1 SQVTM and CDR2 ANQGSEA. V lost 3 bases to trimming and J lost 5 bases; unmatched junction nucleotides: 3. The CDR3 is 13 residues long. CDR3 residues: CSVEGLVHNEQFF. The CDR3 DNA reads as TGCAGCGTTGAGGGACTAGTCCACAATGAGCAGTTCTTC.

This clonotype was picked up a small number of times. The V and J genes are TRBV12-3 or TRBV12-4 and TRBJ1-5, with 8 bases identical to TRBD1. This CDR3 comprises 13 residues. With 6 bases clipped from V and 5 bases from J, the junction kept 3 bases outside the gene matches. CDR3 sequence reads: CASRDRADQPQHF. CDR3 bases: TGTGCCAGCAGGGACAGGGCCGATCAGCCCCAGCATTTT.

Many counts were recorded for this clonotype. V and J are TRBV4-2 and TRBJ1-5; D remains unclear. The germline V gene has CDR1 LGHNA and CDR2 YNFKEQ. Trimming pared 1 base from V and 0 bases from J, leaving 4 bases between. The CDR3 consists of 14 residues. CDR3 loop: CASSQANSNQPQHF. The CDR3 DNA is TGTGCCAGCAGCCAAGCCAATAGCAATCAGCCCCAGCATTTT.

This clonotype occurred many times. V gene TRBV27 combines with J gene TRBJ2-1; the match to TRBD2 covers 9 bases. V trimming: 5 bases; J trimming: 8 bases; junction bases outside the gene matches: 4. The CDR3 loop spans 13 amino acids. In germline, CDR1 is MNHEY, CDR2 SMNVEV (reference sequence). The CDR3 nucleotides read TGTGCCAGCAGTCGCACTAGCGGGCATGAGCAGTTCTTC. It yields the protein CASSRTSGHEQFF.

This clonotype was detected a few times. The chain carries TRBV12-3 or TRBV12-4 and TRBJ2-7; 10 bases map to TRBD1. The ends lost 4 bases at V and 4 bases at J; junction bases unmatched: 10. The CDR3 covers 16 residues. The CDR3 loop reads CASSSPRDRGRYEQYF. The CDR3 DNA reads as TGTGCCAGCAGTTCCCCCCGGGACAGGGGTAGGTACGAGCAGTACTTC.

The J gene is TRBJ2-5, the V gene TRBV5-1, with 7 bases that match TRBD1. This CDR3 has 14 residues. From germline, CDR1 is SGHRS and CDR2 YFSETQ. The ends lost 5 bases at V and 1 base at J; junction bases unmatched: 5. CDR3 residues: CASRVGGSQETQYF. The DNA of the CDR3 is TGCGCCAGCAGGGTAGGGGGCAGCCAAGAGACCCAGTACTTC.

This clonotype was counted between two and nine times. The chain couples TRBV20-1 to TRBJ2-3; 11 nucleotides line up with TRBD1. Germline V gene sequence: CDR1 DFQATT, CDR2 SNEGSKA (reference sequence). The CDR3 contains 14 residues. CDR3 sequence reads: CRISGQGATDTQYF. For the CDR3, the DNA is TGCAGGATATCTGGACAGGGGGCCACAGATACGCAGTATTTT.

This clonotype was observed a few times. The CDR3 DNA follows: TGCGCCAGCAGCCAAGACTCGAGGGGAAGATTTCAGCCCCAGCATTTT. As protein: CASSQDSRGRFQPQHF. This chain uses TRBV4-3 with TRBJ1-5; tentative D call: TRBD1 (5 bases). Trimming stripped 0 bases from V and 6 bases from J, with 15 bases between. CDR3 length: 16 amino acids. Germline V CDR1 and CDR2: LGHNA, YSLEER.

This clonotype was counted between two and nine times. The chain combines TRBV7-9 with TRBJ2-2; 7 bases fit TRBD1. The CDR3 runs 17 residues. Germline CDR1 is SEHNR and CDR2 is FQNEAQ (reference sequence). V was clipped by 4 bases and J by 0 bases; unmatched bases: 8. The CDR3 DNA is TGTGCCAGCAGCTCTTTGTTGGGACAGCCGAACACCGGGGAGCTGTTTTTT. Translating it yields CASSSLLGQPNTGELFF.

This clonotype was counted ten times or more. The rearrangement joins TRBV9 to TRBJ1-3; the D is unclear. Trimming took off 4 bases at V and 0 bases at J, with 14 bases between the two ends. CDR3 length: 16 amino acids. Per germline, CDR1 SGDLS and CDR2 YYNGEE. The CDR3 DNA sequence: TGTGCCAGCAGCCCGTGGGGTAGGAACTCTGGAAACACCATATATTTT. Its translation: CASSPWGRNSGNTIYF.

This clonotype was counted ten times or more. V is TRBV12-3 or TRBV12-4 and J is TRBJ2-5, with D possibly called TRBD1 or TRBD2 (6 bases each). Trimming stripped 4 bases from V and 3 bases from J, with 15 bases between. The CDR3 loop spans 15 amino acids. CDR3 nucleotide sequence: TGTGCCAGCAGTTCGCCTTGGGGGGCGAAAGAGACCCAGTACTTC. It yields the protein CASSSPWGAKETQYF.

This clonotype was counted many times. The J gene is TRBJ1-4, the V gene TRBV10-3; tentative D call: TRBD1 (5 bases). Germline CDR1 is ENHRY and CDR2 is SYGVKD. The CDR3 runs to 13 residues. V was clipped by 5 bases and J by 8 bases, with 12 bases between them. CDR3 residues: CAISQGLVEKLFF. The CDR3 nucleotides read TGTGCCATCAGTCAGGGACTAGTGGAAAAACTGTTTTTT.

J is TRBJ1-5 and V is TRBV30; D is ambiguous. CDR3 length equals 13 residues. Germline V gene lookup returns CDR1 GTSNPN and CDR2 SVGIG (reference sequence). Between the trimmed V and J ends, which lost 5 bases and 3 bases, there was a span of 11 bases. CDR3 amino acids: CAWAKELNQPQHF. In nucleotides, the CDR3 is TGTGCCTGGGCTAAGGAGCTCAATCAGCCCCAGCATTTT.

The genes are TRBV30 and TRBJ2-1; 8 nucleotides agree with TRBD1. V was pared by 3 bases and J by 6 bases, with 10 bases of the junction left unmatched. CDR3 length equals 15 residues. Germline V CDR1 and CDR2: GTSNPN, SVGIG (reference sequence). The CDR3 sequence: CAWSYGQGGPNEQFF. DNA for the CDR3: TGTGCCTGGAGCTACGGACAGGGAGGCCCCAATGAGCAGTTCTTC.

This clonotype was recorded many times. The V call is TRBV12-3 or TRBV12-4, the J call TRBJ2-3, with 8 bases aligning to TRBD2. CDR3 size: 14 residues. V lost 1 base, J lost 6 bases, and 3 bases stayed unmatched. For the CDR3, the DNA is TGTGCCAGCAGTTTAGGGACTAGCTGGGATACGCAGTATTTT. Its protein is CASSLGTSWDTQYF.